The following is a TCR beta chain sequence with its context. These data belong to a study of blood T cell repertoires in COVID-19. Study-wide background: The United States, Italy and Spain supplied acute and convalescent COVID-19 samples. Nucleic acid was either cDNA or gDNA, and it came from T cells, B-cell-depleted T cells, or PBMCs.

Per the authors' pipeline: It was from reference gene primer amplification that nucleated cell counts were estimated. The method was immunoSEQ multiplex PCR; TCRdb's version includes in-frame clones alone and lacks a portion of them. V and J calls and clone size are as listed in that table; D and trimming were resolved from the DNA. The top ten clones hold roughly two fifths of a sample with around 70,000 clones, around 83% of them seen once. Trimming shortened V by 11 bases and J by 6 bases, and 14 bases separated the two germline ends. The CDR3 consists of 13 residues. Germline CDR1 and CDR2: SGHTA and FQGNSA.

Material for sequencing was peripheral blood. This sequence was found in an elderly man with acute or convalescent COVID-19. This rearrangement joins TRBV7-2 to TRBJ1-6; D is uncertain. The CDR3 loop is CACLTVLNSPLHF. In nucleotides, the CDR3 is TGTGCCTGCTTAACGGTCCTTAATTCACCCCTCCACTTT. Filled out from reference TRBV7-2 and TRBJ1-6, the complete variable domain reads GAGVSQSPSNKVTEKGKDVELRCDPISGHTALYWYRQSLGQGLEFLIYFQGNSAPDKSGLPSDRFSAERTGGSVSTLTIQRTQQEDSAVYLCACLTVLNSPLHFGNGTRLTVT.